This is a list of T cell receptor beta chains from one sample in a study of CD8 T cells in ankylosing spondylitis. MiXCR was run by TCRdb on the 5' RACE reads, yielding one entry per CDR3 protein. The sample lists some 130,000 distinct CDR3 sequences; roughly 13% were seen once. Sequencing was performed on blood, either unsorted or a sorted T cell fraction (not recorded which). These receptors originate from a female donor with ankylosing spondylitis or in good health (not recorded which). CDR3s include the opening cysteine and the closing phenylalanine or tryptophan. D genes are given only for firm matches. Expanded clones get a size class; other rows say once, few or many, or leave the size out.

V	D	J	size	DNA	CDR3
TRBV4-1	TRBD1	TRBJ2-2	.	TGCGCCAGCAGCCACGCCGGACAGGGGAACACCGGGGAGCTGTTTTTT	CASSHAGQGNTGELFF
TRBV7-2	TRBD2	TRBJ2-2	.	TGTGCCAGCAGCTTAGCCGGGGGGGCTTACAGCGGGGAGCTGTTTTTT	CASSLAGGAYSGELFF
TRBV27	.	TRBJ2-5	.	TGTGCCAGCAGTTTGGGGGGCCTTCGCGAGACCCAGTACTTC	CASSLGGLRETQYF
TRBV2	.	TRBJ1-5	few	TGTGCCAGCAGTGGGACTGGAAATCAGCCCCAGCATTTT	CASSGTGNQPQHF
TRBV7-9	.	TRBJ1-5	many	TGTGCCAGCACCTTTCAGGGTCCCCCCAAGGGAAATCAGCCCCAGCATTTT	CASTFQGPPKGNQPQHF
TRBV12-3/TRBV12-4	.	TRBJ1-5	few	TGTGCCAGCAGTTTGTCCAGGGTATCAAATCAGCCCCAGCATTTT	CASSLSRVSNQPQHF
TRBV11-2	.	TRBJ2-7	.	TGTGCCAGCAGCAAGACGACAGCCTCCTACGAGCAGTACTTC	CASSKTTASYEQYF
TRBV12-3/TRBV12-4	TRBD1	TRBJ2-1	few	TGTGCCAGCAGTTCTCGGGGGACAGGCAACAATGAGCAGTTCTTC	CASSSRGTGNNEQFF
TRBV21-1	.	TRBJ1-3	many	TGTGCCAGCAGCGCCGAAGGGGGCACGGCTGGAAACACCATATATTTT	CASSAEGGTAGNTIYF
TRBV5-5	.	TRBJ1-4	.	TGTGTCAGCAGCTTGGGGCCAAGAGCAACTAATGAAAAACTGTTTTTT	CVSSLGPRATNEKLFF
TRBV20-1	.	TRBJ2-7	many	TGCAGTGCTACCGAGGGGAGCGGGCCCCCCGGGGAGCAGTACTTC	CSATEGSGPPGEQYF
TRBV24-1	.	TRBJ2-1	many	TGTGCCACCAGTGATTCCCTTACGTTCTCCTACAATGAGCAGTTCTTC	CATSDSLTFSYNEQFF
TRBV24-1	TRBD2	TRBJ2-1	many	TGTGCCACCAGCCGGGACTACGGTACAAATGAGCAGTTCTTC	CATSRDYGTNEQFF
TRBV24-1	TRBD1	TRBJ1-5	many	TGTGCCACCAGTTCCGGGACAGGGGGCAAGGGCAATCAGCCCCAGCATTTT	CATSSGTGGKGNQPQHF
TRBV5-1	.	TRBJ2-1	few	TGCGCCAGCAGCAAGGGGCGCTTGTATGGCAATGAGCAGTTCTTC	CASSKGRLYGNEQFF
TRBV15	TRBD1	TRBJ2-6	few	TGTGCCACCAGCATCGGACAGGGGGCTCGCGGGGCCAACGTCCTGACTTTC	CATSIGQGARGANVLTF
TRBV2	TRBD1	TRBJ1-5	few	TGTGCCAGCAGTGAAGACAGGGGGCCCCAGCATTTT	CASSEDRGPQHF
TRBV2	.	TRBJ1-2	.	TGTGCCAGCAGTGATCCCCGAGGGGGCTATGGCTACACCTTC	CASSDPRGGYGYTF
TRBV3-1	TRBD1	TRBJ2-7	many	TGTGCCAGCACCGAGGACAGGGCTGCCGAGCAGTACTTC	CASTEDRAAEQYF
TRBV6-5	.	TRBJ2-3	.	TGTGCCAGCAGTTACGCTACAGGGCACGATACGCAGTATTTT	CASSYATGHDTQYF
TRBV19	.	TRBJ1-5	many	TGTGCCAGTAGTATATCCCGTGATCTGGCCCAGCATTTT	CASSISRDLAQHF
TRBV4-2	TRBD1	TRBJ1-2	many	TGTGCCAGCAGCCAAACAGGGGGGATATCTATGGACTACACCTTC	CASSQTGGISMDYTF
TRBV6-1	.	TRBJ2-7	.	TGTGCCAGCCGATCCGGTACTAGGGCCTACGAGCAGTACTTC	CASRSGTRAYEQYF
TRBV18	TRBD2	TRBJ2-5	few	TGTGCCAGCTCGCGGACTAGCGGGACTCAAGAGACCCAGTACTTC	CASSRTSGTQETQYF
TRBV29-1	TRBD2	TRBJ2-1	many	TGCAGCGTTGTCGGACTAGCGGCCAGAAGCTCCTACAATGAGCAGTTCTTC	CSVVGLAARSSYNEQFF
TRBV4-2	TRBD1	TRBJ1-2	many	TGTGCCAGCAGCCAAGATCAATGGGACAGAGCTAACTATGGCTACACCTTC	CASSQDQWDRANYGYTF
TRBV24-1	.	TRBJ2-1	many	TGTGCCACCAGTGGCACAACTAGCTCCTACAATGAGCAGTTCTTC	CATSGTTSSYNEQFF
TRBV10-3	.	TRBJ2-2	many	TGTGCCATCAGTGAAACCGGGAACACCGGGGAGCTGTTTTTT	CAISETGNTGELFF
TRBV20-1	.	TRBJ1-1	.	TGCAGTGCAAACCCGGACAGTTTGGGGATGAACACTGAAGCTTTCTTT	CSANPDSLGMNTEAFF
TRBV2	TRBD2	TRBJ2-5	many	TGTGCCAGCAGTCCTAGCGGGGGGGCCGTGAAGACCCAGTACTTC	CASSPSGGAVKTQYF
TRBV3-1	.	TRBJ2-5	few	TGTGCCAGCAGCCAAGGAGGTAGGGGTCGAGAGACCCAGTACTTC	CASSQGGRGRETQYF
TRBV7-8	.	TRBJ1-1	.	TGTGCCAGCACCACTTCCGGGTCACCGGGGAATACTGAAGCTTTCTTT	CASTTSGSPGNTEAFF
TRBV10-3	TRBD1	TRBJ2-3	.	TGTGCCGTCAGGGGGACAGCCAGCACAGATACGCAGTATTTT	CAVRGTASTDTQYF
TRBV3-1	TRBD2	TRBJ2-1	many	TGTGCCAGCACTACGACTAGCGGGGGGTACAATGAGCAGTTCTTC	CASTTTSGGYNEQFF
TRBV29-1	.	TRBJ1-2	few	TGCAGCGGCTTCGGGGGCACTATTTACGGCTACACCTTC	CSGFGGTIYGYTF
TRBV7-7	.	TRBJ2-2	.	TGTGCTAGCAGCCAGGCCGGTCCGGGGGAGCTGTTTTTT	CASSQAGPGELFF
TRBV10-1	.	TRBJ2-1	.	TGCGCCAGCAGTGAGTTGGACGGACACAATGAGCAGTTCTTC	CASSELDGHNEQFF
TRBV11-3	TRBD1	TRBJ2-3	few	TGTGCCAGCAGCTTGTCAGGGGGCCAGATCGCAGATACGCAGTATTTT	CASSLSGGQIADTQYF
TRBV4-2	TRBD2	TRBJ2-1	.	TGTGCCAGCAGCCAAGAATCCTCGTGGCTAGCGGTCAATGAGCAGTTCTTC	CASSQESSWLAVNEQFF